This entry features one T cell receptor beta chain sequence. Trimming took off 3 bases at V and 3 bases at J, with 24 bases between the two ends. The CDR3 is made up of 19 amino acids. The germline CDR1 and CDR2 sequences are MDHEN and SYDVKM. The data are from a study of cytomegalovirus exposure and HLA in healthy donors. PCR was performed using 60 Vbeta and 13 Jbeta primers. Sequenced by immunoSEQ multiplex PCR; TCRdb stores in-frame clones only, minus some. The sample has tens of thousands of clones; 70% to 90% are singletons. Sequences were obtained from PBMCs. This rearrangement joins TRBV28 to TRBJ1-5; perhaps TRBD1 as D (5 bases). This clonotype originated in a human donor in good health. DNA of the CDR3: TGTGCCAGCAGTTTTCTTCAGCTCGGTCAGGGCAAAGCCAATCAGCCCCAGCATTTT. It encodes CASSFLQLGQGKANQPQHF.